The rows below give T cell receptor beta chains drawn from one sample of a study of cytomegalovirus exposure and HLA in healthy donors. This table comes from immunoSEQ multiplex PCR, and its TCRdb copy is limited to in-frame clones, with some not included. Of approximately 120,000 clones in the sample, around 78% were seen once. Sequencing input: PBMCs. The receptor source for this set is a man aged 35-49 years in good health and CMV-seronegative. Each CDR3 is given with its conserved first and last residue. D genes are given only for firm matches. Part of the rows lack a size; the others show once, few, many or a class for expanded clones.

>.|TRBV6-1|.|TRBJ1-5
TGTGCCAGCAGTCAGAATCAGCCCCAGCATTTT
CASSQNQPQHF
>TRBD2|TRBV4-3|.|TRBJ2-7
TGCGCCAGCAGCCAAGGTCTAGCGGCATTTTACGAGCAGTACTTC
CASSQGLAAFYEQYF
>TRBD1|TRBV6-6|.|TRBJ1-4
TGTGCCAGCAGTTACGGCCAGGGGGTCGGTGAAAAACTGTTTTTT
CASSYGQGVGEKLFF
>TRBD2|TRBV7-9|.|TRBJ2-3
TGTGCCAGCACCCATAGCGGGGGGACAGATACGCAGTATTTT
CASTHSGGTDTQYF
>TRBD1|TRBV9|.|TRBJ1-2
TGTGCCAGCAGCGTCCAGGGGACAGGGGGGATCTATGGCTACACCTTC
CASSVQGTGGIYGYTF
>TRBD1|TRBV5-1|.|TRBJ1-1
TGCGCCAGCAGGAAGACAGGGATGAACACTGAAGCTTTCTTT
CASRKTGMNTEAFF
>TRBD1|TRBV6-5|few|TRBJ2-7
TGTGCCAGCACCGATGACAGGGCCCCCTACGAGCAGTACTTC
CASTDDRAPYEQYF
>.|TRBV4-3|.|TRBJ1-2
TGCGCCAGCAGCCAAATTCGACAGGACCCAAATGGCTACACCTTC
CASSQIRQDPNGYTF
>.|TRBV9|once|TRBJ1-4
TGTGCCAGCAGCGTAGATCCGGGGGAGAATGAAAAACTGTTTTTT
CASSVDPGENEKLFF
>TRBD1|TRBV6-1|.|TRBJ1-5
TGTGCCAGCAGTGAAGGGACAGGGGGCAGTCAGCCCCAGCATTTT
CASSEGTGGSQPQHF
>.|TRBV30|.|TRBJ2-7
TGTGCCTGGAGTGTACGGAGGGGAAACGAGCAGTACTTC
CAWSVRRGNEQYF
>TRBD1|TRBV5-1|.|TRBJ2-2
TGCGCCAACAGCAAATCGGACAGGGGGCCCGGGGAGCTGTTTTTT
CANSKSDRGPGELFF
>.|TRBV28|.|TRBJ1-2
TGTGCCAGCAGTTTATGGGGGGCCGCAGCTAACTATGGCTACACCTTC
CASSLWGAAANYGYTF
>.|TRBV6-6|.|TRBJ1-1
TGTGCCACCAGGCGACAAATGAACACTGAAGCTTTCTTT
CATRRQMNTEAFF
>.|TRBV7-9|once|TRBJ1-2
TGTGCCAGCAGCTTAGCGGGGGCTGAAGGCTACACCTTC
CASSLAGAEGYTF
>.|TRBV4-2|once|TRBJ1-5
TGTGCCAGCAGCCAAGAACTTTTGGATCAGCCCCAGCATTTT
CASSQELLDQPQHF
>TRBD1|TRBV15|.|TRBJ2-6
TGTGCCACCAGCAGGAAGACAGGGGTGAATACTGGGGCCAACGTCCTGACTTTC
CATSRKTGVNTGANVLTF
>TRBD1|TRBV9|.|TRBJ2-5
TGTGCCAGCAGCTCCCGGCCGGGACAGAATACCCAAGAGACCCAGTACTTC
CASSSRPGQNTQETQYF
>.|TRBV6-6|.|TRBJ1-2
TGTGCCAGCAGTCTGACAGCAACCTATGGCTACACCTTC
CASSLTATYGYTF
>.|TRBV5-4|.|TRBJ2-3
TGTGCCAGCAGCTTAGGTGGCCAGCGGCGTACCACAGATACGCAGTATTTT
CASSLGGQRRTTDTQYF
>.|TRBV4-3|few|TRBJ2-1
TGCGCCAGCAGCCAGGCCCTCAAGGTCGGGAATGAGCAGTTCTTC
CASSQALKVGNEQFF
>.|TRBV15|.|TRBJ2-5
TGTGCCACCAGCAGAGATCCTAGGATACAAGAGACCCAGTACTTC
CATSRDPRIQETQYF
>.|TRBV20-1|.|TRBJ1-1
TGCAGTGCTCTGCGGACTGAAGCTTTCTTT
CSALRTEAFF
>.|TRBV7-6|few|TRBJ2-7
TGTGCTAGCAGCTTGGAACCCTCGGGCGAGCAGTACTTC
CASSLEPSGEQYF
>.|TRBV6-5|once|TRBJ1-1
TGTGCCAGCAGCCCTAGGGGGGGAACTGAAGCTTTCTTT
CASSPRGGTEAFF
>.|TRBV27|once|TRBJ2-5
TGTGCCAGCAGTCCCCTTCCGACATCGTCAGAGACCCAGTACTTC
CASSPLPTSSETQYF
>TRBD2|TRBV6-6|.|TRBJ2-7
TGTGCCAGCAGTTACGCACCTAGCGGTGCCTACGAGCAGTACTTC
CASSYAPSGAYEQYF
>.|TRBV29-1|.|TRBJ1-1
TGCAGCGCAGGGTTTGTGAACACTGAAGCTTTCTTT
CSAGFVNTEAFF
>.|TRBV5-1|.|TRBJ2-6
TGCGCCAGCAGCTTGGAGTTCTCTGGGGCCAACGGCCTGACTTTC
CASSLEFSGANGLTF
>.|TRBV19|.|TRBJ1-1
TGTGCCAGTAGTGGTTCTGTCAGGGCGAACACTGAAGCTTTCTTT
CASSGSVRANTEAFF
>.|TRBV29-1|.|TRBJ2-3
TGCAGCGCTACAGGGACAGATACGCAGTATTTT
CSATGTDTQYF
>TRBD2|TRBV11-2|once|TRBJ2-5
TGTGCCAGCAGCTTATTTCCCAGCGGGGGGTCGAAGACCCAGTACTTC
CASSLFPSGGSKTQYF
>.|TRBV5-6|.|TRBJ2-3
TGTGCCAGCAGCTTGTTTGAGGCCAGGGGAGATACGCAGTATTTT
CASSLFEARGDTQYF
>TRBD1|TRBV7-8|few|TRBJ1-6
TGTGCCAGCAGCGCCGGGACAGGGGGCTATAATTCACCCCTCCACTTT
CASSAGTGGYNSPLHF
>.|TRBV29-1|once|TRBJ1-1
TGCAGCGCCCCCGGGGGGAAGGACACTGAAGCTTTCTTT
CSAPGGKDTEAFF
>TRBD1|TRBV5-1|.|TRBJ2-2
TGCGCCAGCAGCTCCAGGACAGGGGATACCGGGGAGCTGTTTTTT
CASSSRTGDTGELFF
>TRBD1|TRBV6-5|few|TRBJ1-6
TGTGCCAGCAGAGGGACAGGTCGGAATTCACCCCTCCACTTT
CASRGTGRNSPLHF
>.|TRBV9|.|TRBJ1-3
TGTGCCAGCAGCGTAGAACAGGGCCCTGGAAACACCATATATTTT
CASSVEQGPGNTIYF
>TRBD1|TRBV9|.|TRBJ1-3
TGTGCCAGCAGCGTAGGGTCAGGGGGCACTGGAAACACTATATATTTT
CASSVGSGGTGNTIYF
>TRBD1|TRBV2|.|TRBJ1-1
TGTGCCAGCAGTGATACGGCGACAGGGTGGAGTGCTTTCTTT
CASSDTATGWSAFF
>.|TRBV14|few|TRBJ1-2
TGTGCCAGCAGCCAAGATACGGGAGGTGTAGGTGGCTACACCTTC
CASSQDTGGVGGYTF
>.|TRBV5-1|.|TRBJ1-1
TGCGCCAGCAGCTTGGGGACAGCGAACACTGAAGCTTTCTTT
CASSLGTANTEAFF
>TRBD1|TRBV7-2|.|TRBJ2-5
TGTGCCAGCAGCCACGGACAGGGTGTAGAGACCCAGTACTTC
CASSHGQGVETQYF
>TRBD1|TRBV7-2|.|TRBJ1-2
TGTGCCAGCAGCTTGGGACAGGGGAACTATGGCTACACCTTC
CASSLGQGNYGYTF
>TRBD2|TRBV5-4|.|TRBJ2-1
TGTGCCAGCAGCACCCGGGAGGGCCCTAGCTCCTACAATGAGCAGTTCTTC
CASSTREGPSSYNEQFF
>TRBD2|TRBV5-4|.|TRBJ2-3
TGTGCCAGCAGCTTGGGACTAGCGGTGGACACAGATACGCAGTATTTT
CASSLGLAVDTDTQYF
>.|TRBV11-3|once|TRBJ2-3
TGTGCCAGCAGCTTAGTGGGGGCCGAAGATACGCAGTATTTT
CASSLVGAEDTQYF
>.|TRBV18|once|TRBJ2-2
TGTGCCAGCTCACCACGAGGCCGGGGAATTGTTACCGGGGAGCTGTTTTTT
CASSPRGRGIVTGELFF